These 24 T cell receptor beta chains were all obtained from the same sample, sequenced in a study of OX40 agonist ivuxolimab in advanced cancers. Repertoires were generated with immunoSEQ multiplex PCR, while TCRdb's copy carries only in-frame clones and drops some. The sample holds 55,000 to 70,000 clones, roughly 85% seen once. The sequenced sample was CD4+ or CD8+ T cells sorted from blood, obtained in a trial of the OX40 agonist ivuxolimab. The source is an adult with an advanced solid tumor such as melanoma, head and neck, liver or kidney cancer.

The J gene is TRBJ2-4, the V gene TRBV28; TRBD1 aligns across 7 bases. CDR1 is MDHEN and CDR2 is SYDVKM in the germline V gene. This CDR3 has 18 residues. V dropped 5 bases and J dropped 0; count of bases not matched to a gene: 13. For the CDR3, the DNA is TGTGCCAGCAGTCGTACAGGGGTTGGACGACTAGCCAAAAACATTCAGTACTTC. Protein sequence: CASSRTGVGRLAKNIQYF.

V usage is TRBV10-2 and J usage is TRBJ2-5; no definite D call. This CDR3 region has 11 residues. Trimming stripped 8 bases from V and 4 bases from J, with 8 bases between. Germline V lookup: CDR1 WSHSY, CDR2 SAAADI. CDR3 sequence: CASLYRETQYF. In DNA, the CDR3 is TGCGCCAGCCTTTATAGAGAGACCCAGTACTTC.

The gene calls are TRBV19 and TRBJ2-5; the match to TRBD2 covers 10 bases. J was trimmed by 2 bases and V by 7 bases; bases with no gene match: 13. The CDR3 extends over 17 amino acids. Germline V lookup: CDR1 LNHDA, CDR2 SQIVND (reference sequence). The chain's CDR3 is CASNCPAGGGRQETQYF. The CDR3 DNA is TGTGCCAGTAATTGCCCAGCGGGAGGGGGAAGGCAAGAGACCCAGTACTTC. The whole variable domain, remainder taken from reference TRBV19 and TRBJ2-5, is DGGITQSPKYLFRKEGQNVTLSCEQNLNHDAMYWYRQDPGQGLRLIYYSQIVNDFQKGDIAEGYSVSREKKESFPLTVTSAQKNPTAFYLCASNCPAGGGRQETQYFGPGTRLLVL.

The chain combines TRBV6-4 with TRBJ2-5; D remains unclear. CDR3 length equals 14 residues. Between the trimmed V and J ends, which lost 11 bases and 2 bases, there was a span of 18 bases. Germline assignment: CDR1 MRHNA and CDR2 SNTAGT. CDR3 coding DNA: TGTGCCCCCAGGATGGCGCTGAGTCAAGAGACCCAGTACTTC. Translated, it gives CAPRMALSQETQYF.

The rearrangement uses TRBV2 and TRBJ2-3; TRBD1 or TRBD2 may be the D gene (5 bases each). V was clipped by 6 bases and J by 5 bases, with 15 bases between them. CDR3 length: 14 amino acids. The germline V gene has CDR1 SNHLY and CDR2 FYNNEI. CDR3: CASRVDTSGDTQYF. CDR3 sequence (DNA): TGTGCCAGCAGGGTGGACACCAGCGGAGATACGCAGTATTTT.

The chain has TRBV30 and TRBJ2-5, with 9 bases lining up with TRBD1. V dropped 0 bases and J dropped 5; count of bases not matched to a gene: 13. The CDR3 is made up of 17 amino acids. The germline CDR1 and CDR2 sequences are GTSNPN and SVGIG (reference sequence). Here the CDR3 DNA reads TGTGCCTGGAGTGTACCTGGGGGGACAGGGATTTGGGAGACCCAGTACTTC. Translated, it gives CAWSVPGGTGIWETQYF.

V is TRBV30 and J is TRBJ2-5; possible D gene TRBD1, 6 bases. Germline CDR1 reads GTSNPN; CDR2 reads SVGIG (reference sequence). This CDR3 contains 13 residues. The V and J ends lost 3 bases and 5 bases respectively, with 13 bases between them. Written as DNA, the CDR3 is TGTGCCTGGAGCTTCACAGGGATCGAGACCCAGTACTTC. Encoded protein: CAWSFTGIETQYF.

This clone has only one observation. The rearrangement uses TRBV11-3 and TRBJ2-1, with TRBD2 matching 8 bases. The CDR3 totals 14 residues. With V trimmed by 6 bases and J by 7 bases, 8 bases remained unmatched. CDR1 is SGHNT and CDR2 is YENEEA in the germline V gene. The CDR3 coding sequence is TGTGCCAGCAGAAGAGGAGCGGGAGTGAATGAGCAGTTCTTC. Its protein product is CASRRGAGVNEQFF.

The chain combines TRBV6-5 with TRBJ2-7; no reliable D call. Germline CDR1 reads MNHEY; CDR2 reads SVGAGI. Trimming took 0 bases from V and 1 from J, leaving 7 bases between them. CDR3 length equals 14 residues. CDR3 nucleotides: TGTGCCAGCAGTTACTCTGCGGATTCCTACGAGCAGTACTTC. Translated, it gives CASSYSADSYEQYF.

This sequence joins TRBV7-2 and TRBJ2-3; D remains unclear. The CDR3 totals 15 residues. V dropped 3 bases and J dropped 1 base, with 11 bases sitting between them. CDR1 is SGHTA and CDR2 is FQGNSA in the germline V gene. CDR3 in DNA: TGTGCCAGCAGCTTGTCCCTAGGAGGCACAGATACGCAGTATTTT. This sequence encodes CASSLSLGGTDTQYF.

This clone was observed once. The chain recombines TRBV27 with TRBJ2-1, with a possible D match to TRBD2 (7 bases). The CDR3 length is 15 residues. Trimming took 5 bases from V and 2 from J, leaving 13 bases between them. Per the germline V gene, CDR1 is MNHEY and CDR2 is SMNVEV (reference sequence). The CDR3 region has the DNA TGTGCCAGCAGTGGGGGAGGGGGGACCTACAATGAGCAGTTCTTC. The encoded protein is CASSGGGGTYNEQFF.

This clone was counted a single time. The chain joins TRBV6-1 to TRBJ2-7, with 7 bases aligning to TRBD2. The germline V gene encodes CDR1 MNHNS and CDR2 SASEGT. The J segment lost 5 bases and the V segment lost 3 bases, leaving 7 bases of the junction unmatched. The CDR3 runs to 14 residues. CDR3 amino acids: CASSDVAGVNEQYF. CDR3 nucleotide sequence: TGTGCCAGCAGTGATGTGGCGGGAGTCAACGAGCAGTACTTC.

The chain links TRBV15 to TRBJ1-3; maybe TRBD1 (6 bases). Trimming removed 3 bases from V and 2 bases from J, with 14 bases in between. The CDR3 is 16 residues long. Germline V lookup: CDR1 LNHNV, CDR2 YYDKDF (reference sequence). In DNA form, the CDR3 reads TGTGCCACCAGCAGTGCAGTCTGGACAGCTGGAAACACCATATATTTT. Translated, it gives CATSSAVWTAGNTIYF.

V usage is TRBV19 and J usage is TRBJ2-7; 8 nucleotides match TRBD1. Per the germline V gene, CDR1 is LNHDA and CDR2 is SQIVND (reference sequence). CDR3 size: 15 residues. The V gene end was trimmed by 6 bases and the J gene end by 5 bases; junction bases not matched to a gene: 12. The CDR3 reads CASRSGQGGKDEQYF. In DNA, the CDR3 is TGTGCCAGTAGATCTGGACAGGGTGGAAAAGACGAGCAGTACTTC.

This clone was observed once. This chain connects TRBV27 to TRBJ2-5, with 7 bases fitting TRBD2. The germline V gene encodes CDR1 MNHEY and CDR2 SMNVEV (reference sequence). The ends lost 8 bases at V and 7 bases at J; junction bases unmatched: 10. The CDR3 sequence is 13 residues long. The CDR3 bases are TGTGCCAGCCAGCGTAACGGGAGGTCGACCCAGTACTTC. This gives the protein CASQRNGRSTQYF.

The rearrangement uses TRBV4-1 and TRBJ2-7; no clear D. The germline CDR1 and CDR2 sequences are MGHRA and YSYEKL. The ends were cut back, 0 bases at V and 0 bases at J, with 6 bases in the middle. This CDR3 comprises 14 residues. CDR3 coding DNA: TGCGCCAGCAGCCAAGATCTCAGCTCCTACGAGCAGTACTTC. Translated, it gives CASSQDLSSYEQYF.

This chain joins TRBV11-2 and TRBJ2-2; TRBD1 aligns across 9 bases. The CDR3 consists of 15 residues. Germline V lookup: CDR1 SGHAT, CDR2 FQNNGV. The V and J ends lost 5 bases and 6 bases, in that order; junction bases with no gene match: 7. Here the CDR3 reads CASSVPGQGSGELFF. The CDR3 bases are TGTGCCAGCAGCGTACCGGGACAGGGTTCCGGGGAGCTGTTTTTT.

The chain has TRBV28 and TRBJ1-6, with 8 nucleotides matching TRBD1. The CDR3 loop spans 15 amino acids. Germline CDR1 reads MDHEN; CDR2 reads SYDVKM. Trimming cost V 5 bases and J 13 bases; bases outside gene matches: 13. CDR3 protein: CASSGLGQVQAPLHF. CDR3 coding DNA: TGTGCCAGCAGTGGGCTGGGACAGGTCCAGGCGCCCCTCCACTTT.

The V gene is TRBV28, the J gene TRBJ2-5, with 11 bases matching TRBD1. The end of the DNA aligns better with TRBJ2-7, so the J call may be wrong. Germline V lookup: CDR1 MDHEN, CDR2 SYDVKM. The CDR3 is 14 amino acids. CDR3 amino acids: CASSRDRGYYEQYF. The CDR3 region has the DNA TGTGCCAGCAGCCGGGACAGGGGGTACTACGAGCAGTACTTC.

The chain has TRBV19 and TRBJ1-5, with D uncertain. CDR1 LNHDA and CDR2 SQIVND come from the germline V gene (reference sequence). V gave up 1 base and J gave up 4 bases, with 8 bases separating them. CDR3 length: 14 residues. CDR3: CASSIGIRNQPQHF. The CDR3 nucleotides read TGTGCCAGTAGTATAGGAATTCGGAATCAGCCCCAGCATTTT.

The chain employs TRBV9 and TRBJ2-7, with D perhaps assigned TRBD1 or TRBD2 (6 bases each). V lost 2 bases and J lost 1, with 10 bases in between. The CDR3 is 14 residues long. CDR1 is SGDLS and CDR2 is YYNGEE in the germline V gene. This chain's CDR3 is CASSVTGRSYEQYF. The CDR3 DNA reads as TGTGCCAGCAGCGTCACAGGGAGGTCCTACGAGCAGTACTTC.

This chain connects TRBV7-2 to TRBJ2-2, with D possibly called TRBD1 or TRBD2 (7 bases each). This CDR3 is built from 17 residues. V dropped 2 bases and J dropped 3 bases, with 16 bases sitting between them. The V gene's germline CDR1 is SGHTA and CDR2 FQGNSA. DNA for the CDR3: TGTGCCAGCAGCTTAATGTCAGGGGGAGGGTACACCGGGGAGCTGTTTTTT. Residues: CASSLMSGGGYTGELFF.

The chain links TRBV28 to TRBJ2-3; D perhaps matches TRBD2 (5 bases). CDR1 MDHEN and CDR2 SYDVKM come from the germline V gene. V was clipped by 6 bases and J by 7 bases, with 20 bases between them. This CDR3 is 15 amino acids long. Here the CDR3 reads CASSHSLWTGHTQYF. CDR3 bases: TGTGCCAGCAGCCACAGCCTCTGGACTGGGCATACGCAGTATTTT.

This clone appeared once. The chain couples TRBV19 to TRBJ1-3, with D perhaps TRBD1 (6 bases). This CDR3 region has 17 residues. Trimming took 0 bases from V and 0 from J, leaving 12 bases between them. The germline V gene encodes CDR1 LNHDA and CDR2 SQIVND (reference sequence). CDR3 sequence (DNA): TGTGCCAGTAGTATAGATTCAGGGGCCGCCTCTGGAAACACCATATATTTT. Amino acids: CASSIDSGAASGNTIYF. Combining the CDR3 with reference TRBV19 and TRBJ1-3 gives the whole variable domain DGGITQSPKYLFRKEGQNVTLSCEQNLNHDAMYWYRQDPGQGLRLIYYSQIVNDFQKGDIAEGYSVSREKKESFPLTVTSAQKNPTAFYLCASSIDSGAASGNTIYFGEGSWLTVV.